This section outlines one TCR beta chain sequence together with its context. The data are from a study of regulatory T cells in long-lasting Graves disease. The sample's time point: newly diagnosed GD, antithyroid drugs for less than 3 months. After RNA was extracted from PBMCs, the TCR library was made from it. The CDR3 has 16 amino acids. Unmatched junction bases numbered 7, after V lost 0 bases and J lost 1 base. Germline loops: CDR1 SGHNT, CDR2 YYREEE (reference sequence). According to the study, TCR beta libraries were built with iRepertoire HTBI primers and CDR3-region Arm-PCR. TCRdb used MiXCR to reprocess the multiplex PCR reads, holding one entry per CDR3 protein. Here the sample spans around 500,000 distinct CDR3 sequences, around 12% being singletons. These same records also appear under a second study, on T cells in Graves' hyperthyroidism and ophthalmopathy.

The receptor comes from a woman aged 25-40 years with Graves disease. The rearrangement uses TRBV5-4 and TRBJ2-7; 7 bases line up with TRBD1. The sequencing here drew on peripheral blood mononuclear cells (PBMCs), taken at new diagnosis, from a patient treated with antithyroid drugs. The CDR3 reads CASSLAPTGTSYEQYF. The CDR3, as DNA: TGTGCCAGCAGCTTGGCCCCGACAGGGACGTCCTACGAGCAGTACTTC.